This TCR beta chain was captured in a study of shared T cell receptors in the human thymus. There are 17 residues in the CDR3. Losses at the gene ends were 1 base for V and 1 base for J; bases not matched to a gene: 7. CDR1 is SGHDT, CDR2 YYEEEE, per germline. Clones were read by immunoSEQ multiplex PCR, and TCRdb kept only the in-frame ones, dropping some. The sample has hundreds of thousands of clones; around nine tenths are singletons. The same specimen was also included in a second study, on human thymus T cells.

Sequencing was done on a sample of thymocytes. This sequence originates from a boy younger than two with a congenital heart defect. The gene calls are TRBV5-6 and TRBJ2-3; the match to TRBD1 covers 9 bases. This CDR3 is CASSLPNRGLGTDTQYF. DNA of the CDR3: TGTGCCAGCAGCTTGCCAAACAGGGGGCTCGGCACAGATACGCAGTATTTT.